This section outlines one TCR beta chain sequence together with its context. The PCR contained 60 Vbeta and 13 Jbeta primers. Some clones are missing from TCRdb's copy, which holds only in-frame ones; the method was immunoSEQ multiplex PCR. Of fewer than 200,000 clones detected, about four fifths appear once; the ten largest clones hold more than 1.5%. This record belongs to a study of cytomegalovirus exposure and HLA in healthy donors. Sequences were obtained from PBMCs. This TCR derives from a man aged 35 to 55 in good health and CMV-seropositive.

CDR3 nucleotides: TGTGCCAGCAGTTCCGGGACAGGACAAAACATTCAGTACTTC. Translation gives CASSSGTGQNIQYF. The rearrangement links TRBV6-6 to TRBJ2-4; 8 positions agree with TRBD1. The germline V gene encodes CDR1 MNHNY and CDR2 SVGAGI (reference sequence). The CDR3 is made up of 14 amino acids. V shed 4 bases and J 5 bases; nucleotides not matched to a gene: 4.